Below are 28 T cell receptor beta chains sequenced from a single sample in a study of PD-1 blockade in mismatch repair-deficient tumors. Generated by immunoSEQ multiplex PCR, the TCRdb table keeps only in-frame clones and is missing some. Altogether some 120,000 clones are present, 86% being singletons, with the ten largest covering less than 15%. Sample: peripheral blood, taken 44 weeks after starting pembrolizumab. The receptor set was obtained from an adult with mismatch repair-deficient cancer.

The rearrangement uses TRBV19 and TRBJ2-1, with TRBD1 as a possible D gene (6 bases). Germline V gene data show CDR1 as LNHDA and CDR2 as SQIVND (reference sequence). The CDR3 runs to 14 residues. Trimming left V 5 bases short and J 5 bases short, with 13 bases between. The CDR3 reads CASSGQTIDNEQFF. The CDR3, as DNA: TGTGCCAGTAGTGGACAGACCATAGACAATGAGCAGTTCTTC.

The V call is TRBV5-1, the J call TRBJ2-7, with 7 bases identical to TRBD1. Germline V gene data show CDR1 as SGHRS and CDR2 as YFSETQ. The V and J ends lost 0 bases and 0 bases, in that order; junction bases with no gene match: 3. CDR3 length: 15 amino acids. In DNA, the CDR3 is TGCGCCAGCAGCTTGGTCTCAGGGGGCTCCTACGAGCAGTACTTC. This gives the protein CASSLVSGGSYEQYF.

The J gene is TRBJ2-3, the V gene TRBV11-3; D is possibly TRBD1 (6 bases). This CDR3 has 18 amino acids. Trimming pared 1 base from V and 2 bases from J, leaving 19 bases between. CDR1 SGHNT and CDR2 YENEEA come from the germline V gene. CDR3 sequence reads: CASSLALPLGANTDTQYF. The CDR3 DNA is TGTGCCAGCAGCTTAGCCCTACCCTTGGGGGCCAACACAGATACGCAGTATTTT.

The chain carries TRBV5-6 and TRBJ1-5, with 9 bases that match TRBD1. Trimming at V came to 1 base and at J to 3 bases, leaving 2 bases not matched to a gene. Germline CDR1 reads SGHDT; CDR2 reads YYEEEE. This CDR3 is built from 15 residues. In DNA, the CDR3 is TGTGCCAGCAGCTTGACAGGGGGCTACAATCAGCCCCAGCATTTT. Translation: CASSLTGGYNQPQHF.

The chain employs TRBV9 and TRBJ2-4; 7 nucleotides align to TRBD1. The CDR3 is 18 residues long. Germline V gene data show CDR1 as SGDLS and CDR2 as YYNGEE. The V segment lost 2 bases and the J segment 4 bases; nucleotides outside the gene matches: 15. This CDR3 is CASSVDPIGTALKNIQYF. Written as DNA, the CDR3 is TGTGCCAGCAGCGTCGACCCCATCGGGACAGCCTTGAAAAACATTCAGTACTTC.

This rearrangement joins TRBV11-2 to TRBJ2-2; the D gene is possibly TRBD1 (6 bases). Per germline, CDR1 SGHAT and CDR2 FQNNGV. The CDR3 totals 14 residues. Trimming removed 6 bases from V and 6 bases from J, with 14 bases in between. As DNA, the CDR3 is TGTGCCAGCAGTTTAACAGGGAGCGCCGGGGAGCTGTTTTTT. Translating gives CASSLTGSAGELFF.

The chain employs TRBV5-1 and TRBJ1-1; D is uncertain. Trimming removed 7 bases at V and 0 bases at J, with 16 bases between. The germline V gene has CDR1 SGHRS and CDR2 YFSETQ. This CDR3 has 15 amino acids. The CDR3 region has the DNA TGCGCCAGCGGTCCTGGAGAACCAATGAACACTGAAGCTTTCTTT. Translated: CASGPGEPMNTEAFF.

The gene calls are TRBV28 and TRBJ2-7; possibly TRBD2 for D (5 bases). The V end was cut by 3 bases, the J end by 5 bases, with 17 bases between. Germline loops: CDR1 MDHEN, CDR2 SYDVKM. The CDR3 loop spans 15 amino acids. The CDR3 region has the DNA TGTGCCAGCAGTTTGGCTACCTACGGGGTCGACGAGCAGTACTTC. It yields the protein CASSLATYGVDEQYF.

V gene TRBV18 combines with J gene TRBJ2-7; 9 bases fit TRBD2. Germline CDR1 KGHSH, CDR2 LQKENI. The V and J ends lost 3 bases and 1 base, in that order; junction bases with no gene match: 4. CDR3 length: 15 residues. DNA of the CDR3: TGTGCCAGCTCACCCATTAGCGGGAGATCCTACGAGCAGTACTTC. Protein sequence: CASSPISGRSYEQYF.

This chain uses TRBV4-1 with TRBJ2-2; D call uncertain. Trimming pared 0 bases from V and 4 bases from J, leaving 6 bases between. The V gene's germline CDR1 is MGHRA and CDR2 YSYEKL. The CDR3 consists of 14 residues. The CDR3 spells CASSQEAATGELFF. In DNA, the CDR3 is TGCGCCAGCAGCCAAGAAGCCGCCACCGGGGAGCTGTTTTTT.

The DNA of the CDR3 is TGTGCCAGCAGTACCTTACGAGAGTATGGCTACACCTTC. It is translated as CASSTLREYGYTF. The chain is built from TRBV6-1 and TRBJ1-2, with unresolved D. V was shortened by 5 bases and J by 5 bases, with 12 bases between the two germline ends. The CDR3 has 13 residues. Germline CDR1 reads MNHNS; CDR2 reads SASEGT.

The V and J genes are TRBV19 and TRBJ2-5, with 10 bases that match TRBD1. V was pared by 4 bases and J by 5 bases, with 4 bases of the junction left unmatched. Germline V gene sequence: CDR1 LNHDA, CDR2 SQIVND (reference sequence). This CDR3 region has 14 residues. The CDR3 DNA sequence: TGTGCCAGTAGTACCTCGACAGGGGGCGAGACCCAGTACTTC. Its translation: CASSTSTGGETQYF.

The chain recombines TRBV4-1 with TRBJ2-1, with D maybe TRBD1 (5 bases). The CDR3 runs to 16 residues. CDR1 and CDR2 (germline): MGHRA, YSYEKL. The V and J ends lost 3 bases and 0 bases respectively, with 12 bases between them. The CDR3: CASSHPTDSSYNEQFF. The CDR3 DNA reads as TGCGCCAGCAGCCATCCGACAGATAGCTCCTACAATGAGCAGTTCTTC.

A few counts support this clone. The V gene is TRBV6-1, the J gene TRBJ1-5; TRBD1 is a possible D gene (6 bases). Germline lookup yields CDR1 MNHNS and CDR2 SASEGT. V lost 1 base to trimming and J lost 2 bases, with 9 bases between them. The CDR3 has 15 residues. CDR3 sequence: CASSEEAGGNQPQHF. The CDR3 DNA reads TGTGCCAGCAGTGAAGAAGCAGGGGGCAATCAGCCCCAGCATTTT.

This chain joins TRBV6-6 and TRBJ1-1; TRBD1 is a possible D gene (5 bases). The CDR3 spans 13 residues. Trimming pared 5 bases from V and 1 base from J, leaving 8 bases between. Germline CDR1 is MNHNY and CDR2 is SVGAGI (reference sequence). In DNA form, the CDR3 reads TGTGCCAGCAGTCTCGACAGGAACACTGAAGCTTTCTTT. Protein product: CASSLDRNTEAFF.

The V gene is TRBV18, the J gene TRBJ1-1, with D tentatively TRBD1 (5 bases). This CDR3 region has 14 residues. Trimming pared 1 base from V and 1 base from J, leaving 7 bases between. Germline V gene data show CDR1 as KGHSH and CDR2 as LQKENI. The CDR3, as DNA: TGTGCCAGCTCACCACAGGGGCCGAACACTGAAGCTTTCTTT. Amino acids: CASSPQGPNTEAFF.

The chain links TRBV7-9 to TRBJ2-5; 7 bases map to TRBD1. With 2 bases clipped from V and 4 bases from J, the junction kept 4 bases outside the gene matches. This CDR3 contains 14 residues. Germline V gene lookup returns CDR1 SEHNR and CDR2 FQNEAQ (reference sequence). This CDR3 reads CASSLTGASETQYF. Written as DNA, the CDR3 is TGTGCCAGCAGCTTAACAGGGGCATCAGAGACCCAGTACTTC.

The rearrangement uses TRBV30 and TRBJ2-7; D is possibly TRBD1 (6 bases). This CDR3 spans 12 amino acids. The V end was cut by 4 bases, the J end by 3 bases, with 10 bases between. The germline CDR1 and CDR2 sequences are GTSNPN and SVGIG (reference sequence). The CDR3 sequence is CAWTRDNYEQYF. In DNA, the CDR3 is TGTGCCTGGACCAGGGACAACTACGAGCAGTACTTC.

The chain links TRBV9 to TRBJ1-3; D is perhaps TRBD1 (5 bases). Per germline, CDR1 SGDLS and CDR2 YYNGEE. V was cut by 4 bases and J by 0 bases, with 14 bases left in between. The CDR3 has 16 amino acids. The CDR3 reads CASSPRDLSSGNTIYF. The CDR3 nucleotides are TGTGCCAGCAGCCCCAGGGACCTGAGCTCTGGAAACACCATATATTTT.

The chain recombines TRBV19 with TRBJ1-2; D remains ambiguous. The V end was cut by 5 bases, the J end by 4 bases, with 17 bases between. CDR1 and CDR2 (germline): LNHDA, SQIVND (reference sequence). The CDR3 is 15 residues long. The CDR3 DNA reads TGTGCCAGTAGTGACCAGCGGCGCAATCTCTATGGCTACACCTTC. This codes for CASSDQRRNLYGYTF.

This rearrangement joins TRBV25-1 to TRBJ1-1; D not certain. V was trimmed by 5 bases and J by 1 base, leaving 14 bases between them. This CDR3 is 15 amino acids long. Per the germline V gene, CDR1 is MGHDK and CDR2 is SYGVNS. The CDR3 spells CASSPSRVGNTEAFF. CDR3 DNA: TGTGCCAGCAGTCCCTCGAGGGTCGGGAACACTGAAGCTTTCTTT.

The J gene is TRBJ2-7, the V gene TRBV14; 12 bases fit TRBD1. The V and J ends lost 4 bases and 3 bases, in that order; junction bases with no gene match: 7. This CDR3 is 16 amino acids long. CDR1 and CDR2 from the germline V gene are SGHDN and FVKESK. The CDR3 region is CASSPWDRGRIYEQYF. CDR3 DNA sequence: TGTGCCAGCAGCCCCTGGGACAGGGGGCGAATCTACGAGCAGTACTTC.

The chain links TRBV11-2 to TRBJ2-1; TRBD2 aligns across 7 bases. This CDR3 is built from 16 residues. Germline V lookup: CDR1 SGHAT, CDR2 FQNNGV. V lost 1 base, J lost 0 bases, and 3 bases stayed unmatched. The CDR3 here is CASSLVSSGSYNEQFF. The CDR3 DNA is TGTGCCAGCAGCTTAGTGTCTAGCGGCTCCTACAATGAGCAGTTCTTC. Based on the CDR3 plus reference TRBV11-2 and TRBJ2-1, the full variable domain is EAGVAQSPRYKIIEKRQSVAFWCNPISGHATLYWYQQILGQGPKLLIQFQNNGVVDDSQLPKDRFSAERLKGVDSTLKIQPAKLEDSAVYLCASSLVSSGSYNEQFFGPGTRLTVL.

V and J are TRBV27 and TRBJ2-7; D might be TRBD1 or TRBD2, each matching 5 bases. V shed 7 bases and J shed 3 bases, with 22 bases lying between them. Germline CDR1 and CDR2: MNHEY and SMNVEV (reference sequence). This CDR3 spans 16 amino acids. The DNA of the CDR3 is TGTGCCAGCAAATTGAGGGGAACCGGCTACTACTACGAGCAGTACTTC. Protein: CASKLRGTGYYYEQYF.

The chain couples TRBV7-2 to TRBJ2-7; 7 nucleotides line up with TRBD2. Germline lookup yields CDR1 SGHTA and CDR2 FQGNSA. The CDR3 covers 15 residues. Trimming took 4 bases from V and 3 from J; bases not matched to a gene: 9. The CDR3 DNA is TGTGCCAGCAGCTCAGCCCCCGGACTAGTCTACGAGCAGTACTTC. Amino acid sequence: CASSSAPGLVYEQYF.

The J gene is TRBJ2-4, the V gene TRBV30, with D possibly being TRBD1 (6 bases). The V end lost 2 bases, the J end lost 2 bases, and 22 bases lay between the germline ends. The V gene's germline CDR1 is GTSNPN and CDR2 SVGIG (reference sequence). This CDR3 has 18 residues. The CDR3: CAWSYSHFRGITKNIQYF. For the CDR3, the DNA is TGTGCCTGGAGTTACTCCCACTTCAGGGGAATTACCAAAAACATTCAGTACTTC.

The chain links TRBV7-2 to TRBJ1-1, with 7 nucleotides matching TRBD1. Trimming cost V 5 bases and J 4 bases; bases outside gene matches: 13. CDR3 size: 16 residues. Germline V gene sequence: CDR1 SGHTA, CDR2 FQGNSA. Written as DNA, the CDR3 is TGTGCCAGCAGCCCGACCGATTCACAGGGGAGCACTGAAGCTTTCTTT. Protein sequence: CASSPTDSQGSTEAFF.

In nucleotides, the CDR3 is TGTGCCAGCACCCGACAGGGGAGGAATGAAAAACTGTTTTTT. It yields the protein CASTRQGRNEKLFF. The chain joins TRBV2 to TRBJ1-4; TRBD1 aligns across 8 bases. This CDR3 spans 14 amino acids. Germline V CDR1 and CDR2: SNHLY, FYNNEI. Trimming removed 7 bases from V and 5 bases from J; junction bases left unmatched: 6.